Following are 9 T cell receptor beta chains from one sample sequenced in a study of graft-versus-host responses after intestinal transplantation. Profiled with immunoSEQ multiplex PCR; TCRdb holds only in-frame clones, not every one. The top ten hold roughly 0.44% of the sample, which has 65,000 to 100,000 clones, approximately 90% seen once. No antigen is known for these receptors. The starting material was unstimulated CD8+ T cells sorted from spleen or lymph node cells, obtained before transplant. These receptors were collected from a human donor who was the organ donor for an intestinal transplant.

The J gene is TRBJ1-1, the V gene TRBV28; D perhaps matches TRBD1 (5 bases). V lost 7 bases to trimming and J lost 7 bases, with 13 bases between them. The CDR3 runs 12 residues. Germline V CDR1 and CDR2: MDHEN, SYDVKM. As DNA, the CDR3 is TGTGCCAGCACCCCATGGGGCGGTGAAGCTTTCTTT. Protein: CASTPWGGEAFF. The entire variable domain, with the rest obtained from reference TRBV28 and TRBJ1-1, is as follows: DVKVTQSSRYLVKRTGEKVFLECVQDMDHENMFWYRQDPGLGLRLIYFSYDVKMKEKGDIPEGYSVSREKKERFSLILESASTNQTSMYLCASTPWGGEAFFGQGTRLTVV.

As DNA, the CDR3 is TGTGCCACCAGAACAAGGGGGCGAACTGAAGCTTTCTTT. This sequence encodes CATRTRGRTEAFF. The genes are TRBV15 and TRBJ1-1; 7 positions match TRBD1. The CDR3 covers 13 residues. Germline loops: CDR1 LNHNV, CDR2 YYDKDF (reference sequence). After removal of 6 bases from V and 5 bases from J, the junction contained 6 bases not matched to a gene.

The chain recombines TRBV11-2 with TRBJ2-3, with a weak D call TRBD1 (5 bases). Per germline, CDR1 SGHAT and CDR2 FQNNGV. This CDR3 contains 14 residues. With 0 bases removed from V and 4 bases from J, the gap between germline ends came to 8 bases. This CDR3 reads CASSLEGHPDTQYF. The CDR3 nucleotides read TGTGCCAGCAGCTTAGAGGGGCACCCAGATACGCAGTATTTT.

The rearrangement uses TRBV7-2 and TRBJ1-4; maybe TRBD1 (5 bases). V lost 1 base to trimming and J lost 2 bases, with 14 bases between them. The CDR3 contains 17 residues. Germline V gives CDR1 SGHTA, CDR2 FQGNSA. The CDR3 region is CASSLEGVGVTNEKLFF. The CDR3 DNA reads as TGTGCCAGCAGCTTAGAGGGTGTAGGGGTTACTAATGAAAAACTGTTTTTT.

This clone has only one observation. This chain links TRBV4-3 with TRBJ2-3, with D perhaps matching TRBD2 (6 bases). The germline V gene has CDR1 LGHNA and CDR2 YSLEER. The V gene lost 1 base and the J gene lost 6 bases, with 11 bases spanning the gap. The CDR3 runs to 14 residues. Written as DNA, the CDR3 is TGCGCCAGCAGCCAAGGCGGGACTTTGGATACGCAGTATTTT. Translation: CASSQGGTLDTQYF.

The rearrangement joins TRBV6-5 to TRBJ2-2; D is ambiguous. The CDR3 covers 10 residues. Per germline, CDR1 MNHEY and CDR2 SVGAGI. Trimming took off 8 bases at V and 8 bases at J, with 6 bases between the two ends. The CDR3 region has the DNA TGTGCCAGCGGTGCGGGGGAGCTGTTTTTT. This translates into CASGAGELFF.

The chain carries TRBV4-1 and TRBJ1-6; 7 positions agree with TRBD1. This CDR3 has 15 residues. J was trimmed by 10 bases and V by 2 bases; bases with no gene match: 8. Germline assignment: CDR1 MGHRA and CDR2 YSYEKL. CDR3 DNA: TGCGCCAGCAGCCAACCCGGGACAGTGGAGTCACCCCTCCACTTT. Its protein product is CASSQPGTVESPLHF.

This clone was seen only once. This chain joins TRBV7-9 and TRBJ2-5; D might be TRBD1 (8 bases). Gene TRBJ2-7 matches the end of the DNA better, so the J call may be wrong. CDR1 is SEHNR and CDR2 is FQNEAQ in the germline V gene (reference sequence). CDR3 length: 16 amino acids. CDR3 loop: CASSLPGQGGAYEQYF. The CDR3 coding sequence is TGTGCCAGCAGCTTACCAGGACAGGGAGGGGCCTACGAGCAGTACTTC.

The CDR3 DNA reads as TGTGCCAGCAGCTGGCGGGGCCTTAAAGAGACCCAGTACTTC. As protein: CASSWRGLKETQYF. V gene TRBV5-8 combines with J gene TRBJ2-5, with D possibly matching TRBD2 (6 bases). V lost 3 bases and J 3 bases, leaving 12 bases between the germline ends. CDR1 SGHTS and CDR2 YDEGEE come from the germline V gene. This CDR3 comprises 14 residues.